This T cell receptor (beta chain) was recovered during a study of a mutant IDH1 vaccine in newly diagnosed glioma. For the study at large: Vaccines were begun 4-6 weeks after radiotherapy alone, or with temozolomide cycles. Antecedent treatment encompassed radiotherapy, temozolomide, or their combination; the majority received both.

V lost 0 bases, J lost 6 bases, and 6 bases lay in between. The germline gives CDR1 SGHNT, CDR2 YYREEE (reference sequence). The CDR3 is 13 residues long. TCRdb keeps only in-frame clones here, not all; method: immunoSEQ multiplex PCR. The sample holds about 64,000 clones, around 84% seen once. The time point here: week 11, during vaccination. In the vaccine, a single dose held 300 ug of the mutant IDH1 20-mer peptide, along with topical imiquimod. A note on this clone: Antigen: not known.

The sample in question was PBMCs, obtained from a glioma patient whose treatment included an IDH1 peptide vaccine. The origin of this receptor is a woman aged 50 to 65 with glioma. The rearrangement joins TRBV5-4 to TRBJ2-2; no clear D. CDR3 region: CASSLAGPGELFF. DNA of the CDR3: TGTGCCAGCAGCTTGGCAGGTCCCGGGGAGCTGTTTTTT.